The T cell receptor (beta chain) described here comes from a study of T-cell reconstitution after alpha-beta-depleted transplantation in children. Library preparation (for TCRbeta) was performed with unique molecular identifiers. One entry per CDR3 protein, called by TCRdb with MiXCR from the PCR reads. The sample has under 350,000 distinct CDR3 sequences, about 10% seen once; the top ten hold roughly a tenth. This clonotype was observed a handful of times. Trimming stripped 3 bases from V and 2 bases from J, with 13 bases between. This CDR3 has 15 amino acids. From germline, CDR1 is MNHEY and CDR2 SVGAGI.

The origin of this receptor is a human donor who donated a stem cell graft to a child with SCID. V and J are TRBV6-5 and TRBJ2-5; D perhaps matches TRBD2 (5 bases). Here the sequenced sample was PBMCs from the stem cell graft donor, taken from the stem cell graft. The CDR3 DNA sequence: TGTGCCAGCAGTTATACTGACGGCGGGCAAGAGACCCAGTACTTC. This codes for CASSYTDGGQETQYF.